This T cell receptor beta chain was documented in a study of tumor and adjacent non-tumor tissue in lung cancer. Study findings and constraints: TCR diversity was significantly greater in tumor than normal lung tissue.

Germline V gene data show CDR1 as SGHRS and CDR2 as YFSETQ. The CDR3 totals 12 residues. Trimming took off 4 bases at V and 4 bases at J, with 7 bases between the two ends. This sample's RNA came from whole unsorted tissue. More than 3 cm separated this lung sample from the edge of the tumor. Newly diagnosed lung cancer patients had thoracic surgery in China, August–late 2014, without prior chemotherapy. About this clonotype: What it binds is not known.

The library came from three nested PCR rounds adapted from ARM-PCR protocols. TCRdb re-called the multiplex PCR reads through MiXCR, storing one row per CDR3 protein. There are 70,000 to 90,000 distinct CDR3 sequences in the sample; more than 80% occur only once, and about 47% lies in the top ten. The V gene is TRBV5-1, the J gene TRBJ2-3; D unresolved. Sequencing was carried out using distant non-tumor lung tissue. The TCR sequence derives from a man aged 60 to 69 with non-small cell lung cancer. The CDR3: CASSLCADTQYF. DNA of the CDR3: TGCGCCAGCAGCCTATGCGCAGATACGCAGTATTTT.